The present T cell receptor beta chain was sequenced within a study of Ad26.COV2.S vaccination and SARS-CoV-2 variants. The treatment was: some 19 received Ad26.COV2.S at low or high dose, single or two shots; about 5 received placebo; per-sample allocation not given. Sampling was performed 63 days after the first vaccine or placebo injection. Cohort 1b enrolled adults aged 18-55 years in Boston. Produced via immunoSEQ multiplex PCR; TCRdb's table is partial and in-frame only. The sample has 500,000 or so clones, 87% seen once; the top ten hold 9.5% to 15%. Germline loops: CDR1 MNHNY, CDR2 SVGAGI (reference sequence). V lost 5 bases and J 5 bases, leaving 12 bases between the germline ends. The CDR3 totals 13 residues.

J is TRBJ1-1 and V is TRBV6-6; D not resolved. This specimen consisted of peripheral blood, obtained in a trial of Ad26.COV2.S vaccine versus placebo. This clonotype was obtained from a person between 18 and 59 years old who received the Ad26.COV2.S COVID-19 vaccine or a placebo. The CDR3 region has the DNA TGTGCCAGCAGTCAGAGGGTGGGGACTGAAGCTTTCTTT. It translates to CASSQRVGTEAFF.